This is a list of T cell receptor beta chains from one sample in a study of memory CD8 T cells in hepatitis C reinfection. TCRdb's copy holds only in-frame clones and misses some; the assay was immunoSEQ multiplex PCR. The data contain about 45,000 clones, approximately 90% of them singletons. The material sequenced was naive CD8+ T cells sorted from blood. These receptors all stem from a young man with hepatitis C virus infection. Both conserved end residues are part of each CDR3. The order of the fields is clone size, V gene, D gene, J gene, CDR3 protein, CDR3 DNA. A D gene is named only where the DNA matches it firmly. Clone size, where shown, is once, few, many, or a class for clones that have expanded.

clone_size: -
v_call: TRBV19
d_call: TRBD1
j_call: TRBJ2-7
cdr3_aa: CATGDSSYEQYF
cdr3_nt: TGTGCCACCGGGGACAGTTCCTACGAGCAGTACTTC

clone_size: -
v_call: TRBV11-2
d_call: -
j_call: TRBJ2-2
cdr3_aa: CASSLPGANTGELFF
cdr3_nt: TGTGCCAGCAGCTTACCCGGGGCGAACACCGGGGAGCTGTTTTTT

clone_size: once
v_call: TRBV11-2
d_call: -
j_call: TRBJ1-1
cdr3_aa: CASSFQTGGDTEAFF
cdr3_nt: TGTGCCAGCAGCTTTCAAACAGGTGGGGACACTGAAGCTTTCTTT

clone_size: -
v_call: TRBV28
d_call: -
j_call: TRBJ2-1
cdr3_aa: CATDTYNEQFF
cdr3_nt: TGTGCCACCGACACCTACAATGAGCAGTTCTTC

clone_size: -
v_call: TRBV28
d_call: TRBD2
j_call: TRBJ2-5
cdr3_aa: CASSPTSGKETQYF
cdr3_nt: TGTGCCAGCAGTCCGACTAGCGGGAAAGAGACCCAGTACTTC

clone_size: few
v_call: TRBV28
d_call: TRBD1
j_call: TRBJ2-3
cdr3_aa: CASYPQGALADTQYF
cdr3_nt: TGTGCCAGCTACCCCCAGGGGGCGCTGGCAGATACGCAGTATTTT

clone_size: -
v_call: TRBV9
d_call: -
j_call: TRBJ1-5
cdr3_aa: CASSVGSGEGQPQHF
cdr3_nt: TGTGCCAGCAGCGTAGGCAGCGGAGAGGGTCAGCCCCAGCATTTT

clone_size: -
v_call: TRBV5-1
d_call: -
j_call: TRBJ2-1
cdr3_aa: CASSFSQGTADEQFF
cdr3_nt: TGCGCCAGCAGCTTTTCCCAGGGGACCGCCGATGAGCAGTTCTTC

clone_size: -
v_call: TRBV4-1
d_call: TRBD2
j_call: TRBJ2-2
cdr3_aa: CASSERSGGGTGELFF
cdr3_nt: TGCGCCAGCAGCGAAAGGTCTGGGGGGGGCACCGGGGAGCTGTTTTTT

clone_size: -
v_call: TRBV27
d_call: -
j_call: TRBJ1-1
cdr3_aa: CASKPGGDTEAFF
cdr3_nt: TGTGCCAGCAAACCCGGGGGGGACACTGAAGCTTTCTTT

clone_size: once
v_call: TRBV7-8
d_call: -
j_call: TRBJ2-1
cdr3_aa: CASSLAGAREQFF
cdr3_nt: TGTGCCAGCAGCTTAGCGGGGGCGCGGGAGCAGTTCTTC

clone_size: once
v_call: TRBV11-2
d_call: -
j_call: TRBJ1-1
cdr3_aa: CASSLAVNTEAFF
cdr3_nt: TGTGCCAGCAGCTTAGCGGTCAACACTGAAGCTTTCTTT

clone_size: -
v_call: TRBV2
d_call: -
j_call: TRBJ2-1
cdr3_aa: CASKGQFYNEQFF
cdr3_nt: TGTGCCAGCAAAGGACAGTTCTACAATGAGCAGTTCTTC

clone_size: -
v_call: TRBV5-1
d_call: TRBD1
j_call: TRBJ1-6
cdr3_aa: CASRTGTADSPLHF
cdr3_nt: TGCGCCAGCCGAACCGGGACAGCAGATTCACCCCTCCACTTT

clone_size: -
v_call: TRBV28
d_call: TRBD1
j_call: TRBJ2-7
cdr3_aa: CASSFTDRDSYEQYF
cdr3_nt: TGTGCCAGCAGCTTCACGGACAGGGACTCCTACGAGCAGTACTTC

clone_size: -
v_call: TRBV5-1
d_call: TRBD1
j_call: TRBJ2-7
cdr3_aa: CASSFGQGSYEQYF
cdr3_nt: TGCGCCAGCAGCTTCGGACAGGGATCCTACGAGCAGTACTTC